The 10 T cell receptor beta chains given below trace back to one sample, sequenced in a study of blood T cell repertoires in COVID-19. This table comes from immunoSEQ multiplex PCR, and its TCRdb copy is limited to in-frame clones, with some not included. This sample has over 200,000 clones, with 85% to 90% found just once. Material: PBMCs or T cells enriched from blood (not recorded which). The source of these receptors is a young man who had recovered from COVID-19.

The chain links TRBV7-8 to TRBJ1-1; 10 bases fit TRBD1. The germline V gene encodes CDR1 SGHVS and CDR2 FQNEAQ. This CDR3 has 16 amino acids. The V gene end was trimmed by 5 bases and the J gene end by 10 bases; junction bases not matched to a gene: 16. CDR3 region: CASSPPLRTGGRRAFF. Here the CDR3 DNA reads TGTGCCAGCAGCCCCCCTCTTCGGACAGGGGGGCGTCGAGCTTTCTTT.

This clone appeared a few times. This chain connects TRBV1 to TRBJ1-6; no DNA check was done on the table's D call, TRBD1. TRBV1 is a pseudogene locus. This CDR3 has 18 residues. CDR3 amino acids: CTSSQTRQAHSYNSPLHF. The CDR3, as DNA: TGCACCAGCAGCCAAACCCGACAGGCCCACTCCTATAATTCACCCCTCCACTTT.

A note on this clone: Other nucleotide sequences in the sample specify the same CDR3. This CDR3 reads CASSLAGETQYF. Here the CDR3 DNA reads TGCGCCAGCAGCTTGGCAGGAGAGACCCAGTACTTC. The chain employs TRBV5-1 and TRBJ2-5; unclear D gene. The germline V and J ends were trimmed by 0 bases and 4 bases, with 4 bases remaining between them. The length of the CDR3 is 12 residues. Germline CDR1 and CDR2: SGHRS and YFSETQ. The full variable domain, in which reference TRBV5-1 and TRBJ2-5 provide the parts outside the CDR3, is KAGVTQTPRYLIKTRGQQVTLSCSPISGHRSVSWYQQTPGQGLQFLFEYFSETQRNKGNFPGRFSGRQFSNSRSEMNVSTLELGDSALYLCASSLAGETQYFGPGTRLLVL.

The chain has TRBV6-6 and TRBJ1-2; D perhaps matches TRBD1 (5 bases). Germline values: CDR1 MNHNY, CDR2 SVGAGI (reference sequence). The CDR3 has 13 amino acids. Trimming took off 2 bases at V and 8 bases at J, with 12 bases between the two ends. This CDR3 reads CASSYGWGDGYTF. As DNA, the CDR3 is TGTGCCAGCAGTTACGGGTGGGGCGACGGCTACACCTTC.

The gene calls are TRBV4-1 and TRBJ2-2; D ambiguous. The V gene lost 1 base and the J gene lost 3 bases, with 3 bases spanning the gap. The CDR3 sequence is 13 residues long. Germline V gene data show CDR1 as MGHRA and CDR2 as YSYEKL. The DNA of the CDR3 is TGCGCCAGCAGCCAAGCCTACACCGGGGAGCTGTTTTTT. Residues: CASSQAYTGELFF.

This clone came up a few times. V gene TRBV4-1 combines with J gene TRBJ2-2, with D perhaps TRBD1 (6 bases). V dropped 1 base and J dropped 1 base, with 10 bases sitting between them. The CDR3 covers 16 residues. Germline V gene lookup returns CDR1 MGHRA and CDR2 YSYEKL. The CDR3 spells CASSQVRRGNTGELFF. The CDR3 nucleotides read TGCGCCAGCAGCCAAGTTCGCAGGGGGAACACCGGGGAGCTGTTTTTT.

V and J are TRBV7-9 and TRBJ2-1, with D tentatively TRBD2 (5 bases). The V end was cut by 5 bases, the J end by 3 bases, with 20 bases between. CDR3 size: 17 residues. Germline CDR1 reads SEHNR; CDR2 reads FQNEAQ (reference sequence). The CDR3 DNA reads TGTGCCAGCAGCCCACAAGTCTGGGGAGTCCTCTACAATGAGCAGTTCTTC. It specifies CASSPQVWGVLYNEQFF.

The chain is built from TRBV5-1 and TRBJ1-1, with 10 bases aligning to TRBD1. J gave up 4 bases and V 2 bases, and 5 bases lay outside the gene matches. Germline V gene sequence: CDR1 SGHRS, CDR2 YFSETQ. The CDR3 has 15 amino acids. DNA for the CDR3: TGCGCCAGCAGCTTCGGGACAGGGGAGGTCACTGAAGCTTTCTTT. The encoded protein is CASSFGTGEVTEAFF.

V usage is TRBV21-1 and J usage is TRBJ2-3; the table's D call TRBD2 went unverified against the DNA. TRBV21-1 is a pseudogene. This CDR3 comprises 14 residues. The CDR3 DNA reads as TGTGCCAGCAGCACGGCCGGGAACACAGATACGCAGTATTTT. Residues: CASSTAGNTDTQYF.

The rearrangement uses TRBV28 and TRBJ1-4; TRBD1 is a possible D gene (6 bases). The V and J ends lost 8 bases and 1 base respectively, with 23 bases between them. The CDR3 is made up of 18 amino acids. Germline V CDR1 and CDR2: MDHEN, SYDVKM. CDR3 DNA sequence: TGTGCCAGCTCCCGCGGCGGGGGCTGGGTTGTAACTAATGAAAAACTGTTTTTT. This codes for CASSRGGGWVVTNEKLFF.